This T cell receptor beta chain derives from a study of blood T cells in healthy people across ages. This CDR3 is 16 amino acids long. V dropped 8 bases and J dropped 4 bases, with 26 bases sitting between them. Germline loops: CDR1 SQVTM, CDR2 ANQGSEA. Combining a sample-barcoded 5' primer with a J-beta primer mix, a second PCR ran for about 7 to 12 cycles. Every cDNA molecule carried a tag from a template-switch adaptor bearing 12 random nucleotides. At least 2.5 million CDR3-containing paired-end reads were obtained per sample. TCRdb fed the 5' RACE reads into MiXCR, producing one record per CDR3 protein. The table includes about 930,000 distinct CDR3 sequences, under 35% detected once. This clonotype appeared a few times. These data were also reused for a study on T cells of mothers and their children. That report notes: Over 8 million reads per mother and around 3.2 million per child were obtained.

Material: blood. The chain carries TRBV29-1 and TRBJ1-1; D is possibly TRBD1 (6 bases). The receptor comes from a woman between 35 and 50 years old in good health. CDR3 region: CSSRPRTDYKTTEAFF. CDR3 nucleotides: TGCAGCTCCCGCCCAAGGACAGACTATAAGACCACTGAAGCTTTCTTT.